This T cell receptor beta chain was captured by sequencing in a study of blood T cells in healthy people across ages. Whole-study findings and limits: Estimates of diversity drawn from one million T cells were considered underestimates.

Notes on this clonotype: Its antigen is unidentified.

PCR was performed a second time for about 7 to 11 cycles using a sample-barcoded 5' primer and a J-beta primer mix. MiXCR was run by TCRdb on the 5' RACE reads, yielding one entry per CDR3 protein. The sample has about 930,000 distinct CDR3 sequences, almost 30% seen once. With 1 base removed from V and 3 bases from J, the gap between germline ends came to 13 bases. CDR1 is DFQATT and CDR2 is SNEGSKA in the germline V gene (reference sequence). This CDR3 has 15 residues. This same sample was also taken into another study, of T cells of mothers and their children. Turning to that study: Samples were provided by three healthy Caucasian mothers and their six children.

The genes are TRBV20-1 and TRBJ2-1; TRBD1 might be the D (6 bases). The sample was blood. The clonotype originates from a woman aged 40 to 50 in good health. This CDR3 is CSARAHRVGYNEQFF. The CDR3 coding sequence is TGCAGTGCTAGAGCCCACAGGGTGGGCTACAATGAGCAGTTCTTC.